This entry concerns a single TCR beta chain. The antigen remains unidentified. Naivety among CD8 cells was defined by CD45RO negativity and positive CCR7 selection, thereby excluding terminally differentiated effector memory CD45RA+ cells. This CDR3 contains 15 residues. Germline V CDR1 and CDR2: SGHAT, FQNNGV. Trimming took 5 bases from V and 3 from J; bases not matched to a gene: 6. The sample belongs to a study of shared clonotypes between healthy human individuals. Measured with immunoSEQ multiplex PCR; TCRdb has only the in-frame clones, and not every one. The sample holds 600,000 or so clones, 85% to 95% seen once. General study findings and limits: Collection of samples was limited to blood; tissue repertoires likely differ. Non-shared clonotypes displayed generation probabilities falling below those of clonotypes present in all four donors. Memory subsets generally showed smaller estimated richness than naive subsets did.

The clonotype comes from a woman in her 30s in good health. Sequenced sample: naive CD8+ T cells sorted from blood. This rearrangement joins TRBV11-2 to TRBJ2-1; the match to TRBD2 covers 8 bases. The CDR3 DNA follows: TGTGCCAGCAGCGGGGGACTAGTTCTCTACAATGAGCAGTTCTTC. Protein: CASSGGLVLYNEQFF.